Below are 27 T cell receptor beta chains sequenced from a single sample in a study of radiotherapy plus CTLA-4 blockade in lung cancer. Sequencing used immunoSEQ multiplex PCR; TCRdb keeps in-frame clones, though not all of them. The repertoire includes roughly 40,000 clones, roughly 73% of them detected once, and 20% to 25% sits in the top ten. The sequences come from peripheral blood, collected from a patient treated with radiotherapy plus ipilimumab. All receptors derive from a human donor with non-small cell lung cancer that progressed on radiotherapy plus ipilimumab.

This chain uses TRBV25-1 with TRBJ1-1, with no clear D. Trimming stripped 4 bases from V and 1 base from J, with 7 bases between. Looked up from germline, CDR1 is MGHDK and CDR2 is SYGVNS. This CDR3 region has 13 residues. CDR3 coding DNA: TGTGCCAGCAGTGGGGCCTCGAACACTGAAGCTTTCTTT. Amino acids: CASSGASNTEAFF.

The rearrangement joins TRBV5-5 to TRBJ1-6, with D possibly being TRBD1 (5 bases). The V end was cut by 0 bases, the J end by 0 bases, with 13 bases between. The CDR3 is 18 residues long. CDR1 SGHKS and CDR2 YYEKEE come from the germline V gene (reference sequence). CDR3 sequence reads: CASSLEGSPVSYNSPLHF. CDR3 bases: TGTGCCAGCAGCTTGGAGGGGTCTCCGGTCTCCTATAATTCACCCCTCCACTTT.

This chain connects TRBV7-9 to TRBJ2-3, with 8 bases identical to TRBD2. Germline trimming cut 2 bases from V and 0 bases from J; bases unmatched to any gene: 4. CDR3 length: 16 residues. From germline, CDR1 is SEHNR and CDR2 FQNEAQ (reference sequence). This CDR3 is CASSLSLAASTDTQYF. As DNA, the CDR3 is TGTGCCAGCAGCTTATCACTAGCGGCGAGCACAGATACGCAGTATTTT.

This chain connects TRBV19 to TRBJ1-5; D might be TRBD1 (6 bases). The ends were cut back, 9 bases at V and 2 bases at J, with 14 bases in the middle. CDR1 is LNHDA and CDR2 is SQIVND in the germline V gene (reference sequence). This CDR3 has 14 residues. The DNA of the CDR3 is TGTGCCAGCGACCGACAGGCGGGCAATCAGCCCCAGCATTTT. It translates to CASDRQAGNQPQHF. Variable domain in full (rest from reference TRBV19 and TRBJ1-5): DGGITQSPKYLFRKEGQNVTLSCEQNLNHDAMYWYRQDPGQGLRLIYYSQIVNDFQKGDIAEGYSVSREKKESFPLTVTSAQKNPTAFYLCASDRQAGNQPQHFGDGTRLSIL.

CDR3 nucleotide sequence: TGTGCCAGCAGTGAGGACAGGTCGAGCAATCAGCCCCAGCATTTT. This encodes CASSEDRSSNQPQHF. V and J are TRBV6-1 and TRBJ1-5, with 7 bases aligning to TRBD1. The germline V gene encodes CDR1 MNHNS and CDR2 SASEGT. This CDR3 is 15 amino acids long. V lost 3 bases to trimming and J lost 1 base; unmatched junction nucleotides: 3.

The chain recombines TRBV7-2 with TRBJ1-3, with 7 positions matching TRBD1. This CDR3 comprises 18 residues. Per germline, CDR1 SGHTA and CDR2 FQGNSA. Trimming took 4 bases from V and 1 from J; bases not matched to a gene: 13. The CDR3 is CASSSPTGELRSGNTIYF. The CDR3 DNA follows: TGTGCCAGCAGCTCGCCCACAGGGGAACTTAGGTCTGGAAACACCATATATTTT.

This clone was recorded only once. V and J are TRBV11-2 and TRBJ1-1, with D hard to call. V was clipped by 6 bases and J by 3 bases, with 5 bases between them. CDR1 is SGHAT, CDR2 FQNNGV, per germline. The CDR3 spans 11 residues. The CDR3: CASRDYTEAFF. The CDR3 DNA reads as TGTGCCAGCAGGGACTACACTGAAGCTTTCTTT.

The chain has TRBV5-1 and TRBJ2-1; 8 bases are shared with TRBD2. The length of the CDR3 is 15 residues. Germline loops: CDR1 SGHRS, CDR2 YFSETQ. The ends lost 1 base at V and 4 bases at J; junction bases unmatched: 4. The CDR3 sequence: CASSLIAGGYNEQFF. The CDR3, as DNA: TGCGCCAGCAGCTTGATTGCGGGGGGATACAATGAGCAGTTCTTC.

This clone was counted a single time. DNA of the CDR3: TGTGCCAGCAGTGGCGGACAGGGAGAGACCCAGTACTTC. Translated, it gives CASSGGQGETQYF. The chain has TRBV6-1 and TRBJ2-5; 8 bases are shared with TRBD1. This CDR3 region has 13 residues. The J segment lost 4 bases and the V segment lost 4 bases, leaving 2 bases of the junction unmatched. Germline CDR1 and CDR2: MNHNS and SASEGT.

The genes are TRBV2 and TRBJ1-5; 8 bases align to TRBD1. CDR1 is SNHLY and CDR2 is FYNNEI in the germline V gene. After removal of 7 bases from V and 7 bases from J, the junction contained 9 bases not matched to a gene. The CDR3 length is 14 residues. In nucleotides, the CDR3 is TGTGCCAGCACTCCACAGGGGGGAAGACAGCCCCAGCATTTT. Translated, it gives CASTPQGGRQPQHF.

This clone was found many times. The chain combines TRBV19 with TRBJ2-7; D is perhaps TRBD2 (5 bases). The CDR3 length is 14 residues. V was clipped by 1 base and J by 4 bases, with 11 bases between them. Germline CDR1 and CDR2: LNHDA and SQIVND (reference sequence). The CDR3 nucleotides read TGTGCCAGTAGTATAGCCCCCGGGGAGTACGAGCAGTACTTC. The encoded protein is CASSIAPGEYEQYF.

The CDR3: CSVEGGPGTYVGYTF. CDR3 sequence (DNA): TGCAGCGTTGAGGGGGGGCCGGGGACATATGTGGGCTACACCTTC. V gene TRBV29-1 combines with J gene TRBJ1-2; weak D call: TRBD1 (6 bases). Per germline, CDR1 SQVTM and CDR2 ANQGSEA. Trimming cost V 3 bases and J 8 bases, with 22 bases left between them. This CDR3 comprises 15 residues.

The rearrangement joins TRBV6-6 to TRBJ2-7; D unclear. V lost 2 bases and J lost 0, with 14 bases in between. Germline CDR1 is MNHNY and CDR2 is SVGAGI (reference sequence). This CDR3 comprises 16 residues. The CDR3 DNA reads TGTGCCAGCAGTTACACCACCTACGGTGTCTCCTACGAGCAGTACTTC. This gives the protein CASSYTTYGVSYEQYF.

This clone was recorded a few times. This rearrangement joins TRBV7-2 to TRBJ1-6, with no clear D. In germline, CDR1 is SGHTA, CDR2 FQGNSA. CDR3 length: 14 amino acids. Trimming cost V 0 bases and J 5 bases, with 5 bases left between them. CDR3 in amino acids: CASSLARDNSPLHF. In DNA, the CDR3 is TGTGCCAGCAGCTTAGCGCGTGATAATTCACCCCTCCACTTT.

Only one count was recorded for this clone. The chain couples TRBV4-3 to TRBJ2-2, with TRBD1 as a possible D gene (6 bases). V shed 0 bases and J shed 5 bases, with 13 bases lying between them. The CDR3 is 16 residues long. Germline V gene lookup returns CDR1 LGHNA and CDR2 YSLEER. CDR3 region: CASSQELGARTGELFF. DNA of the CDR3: TGCGCCAGCAGCCAAGAATTGGGGGCAAGGACCGGGGAGCTGTTTTTT.

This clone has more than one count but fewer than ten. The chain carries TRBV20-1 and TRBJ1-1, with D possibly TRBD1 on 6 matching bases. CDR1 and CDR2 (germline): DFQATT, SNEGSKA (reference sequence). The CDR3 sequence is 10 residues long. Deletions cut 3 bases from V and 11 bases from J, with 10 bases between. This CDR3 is CSASERGAFF. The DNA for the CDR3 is TGCAGTGCTAGCGAGAGGGGGGCTTTCTTT.

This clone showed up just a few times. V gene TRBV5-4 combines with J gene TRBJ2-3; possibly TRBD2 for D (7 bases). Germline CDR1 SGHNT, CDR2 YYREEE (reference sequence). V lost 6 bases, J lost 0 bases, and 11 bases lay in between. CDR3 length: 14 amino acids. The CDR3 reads CASTAGASTDTQYF. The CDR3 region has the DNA TGTGCCAGCACCGCGGGGGCTAGCACAGATACGCAGTATTTT.

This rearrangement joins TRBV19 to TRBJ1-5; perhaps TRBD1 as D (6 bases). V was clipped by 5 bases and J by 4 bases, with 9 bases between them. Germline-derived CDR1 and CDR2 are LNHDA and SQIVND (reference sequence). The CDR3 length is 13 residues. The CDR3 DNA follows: TGTGCCAGTAGTGCCGACAGGAATCAGCCCCAGCATTTT. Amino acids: CASSADRNQPQHF. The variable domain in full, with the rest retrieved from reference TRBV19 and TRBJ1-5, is DGGITQSPKYLFRKEGQNVTLSCEQNLNHDAMYWYRQDPGQGLRLIYYSQIVNDFQKGDIAEGYSVSREKKESFPLTVTSAQKNPTAFYLCASSADRNQPQHFGDGTRLSIL.

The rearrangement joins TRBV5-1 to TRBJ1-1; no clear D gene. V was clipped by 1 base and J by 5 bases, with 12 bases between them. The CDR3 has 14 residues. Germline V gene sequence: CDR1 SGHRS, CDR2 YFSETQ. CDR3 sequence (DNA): TGCGCCAGCAGCTTGCTTGCCCTGCGGACTGAAGCTTTCTTT. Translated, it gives CASSLLALRTEAFF.

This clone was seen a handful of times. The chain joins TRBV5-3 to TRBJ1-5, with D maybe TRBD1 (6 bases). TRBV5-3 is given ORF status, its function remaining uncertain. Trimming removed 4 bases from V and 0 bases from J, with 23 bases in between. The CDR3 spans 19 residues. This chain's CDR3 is CARSPDRSTGIYSNQPQHF. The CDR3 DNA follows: TGTGCCAGAAGCCCGGACCGTTCCACAGGGATTTATAGCAATCAGCCCCAGCATTTT.

The CDR3 sequence: CATSWTTGGPNTEAFF. CDR3 DNA sequence: TGTGCCACCAGCTGGACAACAGGGGGCCCGAACACTGAAGCTTTCTTT. V usage is TRBV15 and J usage is TRBJ1-1; 9 bases agree with TRBD1. CDR1 LNHNV and CDR2 YYDKDF come from the germline V gene (reference sequence). V trimming: 5 bases; J trimming: 1 base; junction bases outside the gene matches: 8. The CDR3 has 16 amino acids.

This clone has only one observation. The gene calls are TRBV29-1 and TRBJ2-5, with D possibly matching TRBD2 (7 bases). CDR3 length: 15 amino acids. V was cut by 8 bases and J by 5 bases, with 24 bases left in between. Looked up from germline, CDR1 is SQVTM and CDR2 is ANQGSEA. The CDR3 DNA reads TGCAGCTTCCAAGGGATCGGGGGGCGCTGGGAGACCCAGTACTTC. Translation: CSFQGIGGRWETQYF.

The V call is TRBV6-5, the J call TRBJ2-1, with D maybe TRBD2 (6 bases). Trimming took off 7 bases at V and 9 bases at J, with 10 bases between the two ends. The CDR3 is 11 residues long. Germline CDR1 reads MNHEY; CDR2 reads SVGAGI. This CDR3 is CASTQGGEQFF. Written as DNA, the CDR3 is TGTGCCAGCACCCAGGGAGGTGAGCAGTTCTTC.

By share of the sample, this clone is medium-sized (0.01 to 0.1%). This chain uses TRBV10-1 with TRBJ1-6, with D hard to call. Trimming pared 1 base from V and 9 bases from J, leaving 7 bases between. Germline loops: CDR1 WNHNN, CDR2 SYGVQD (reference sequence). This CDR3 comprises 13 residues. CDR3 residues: CASSEWALSPLHF. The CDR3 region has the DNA TGCGCCAGCAGTGAGTGGGCCCTTTCACCCCTCCACTTT.

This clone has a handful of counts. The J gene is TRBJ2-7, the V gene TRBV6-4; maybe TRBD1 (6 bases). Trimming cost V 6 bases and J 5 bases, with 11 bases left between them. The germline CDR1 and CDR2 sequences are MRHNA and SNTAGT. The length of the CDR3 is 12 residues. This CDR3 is CASRGALNEQYF. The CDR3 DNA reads TGTGCCAGCAGGGGGGCTCTCAACGAGCAGTACTTC.

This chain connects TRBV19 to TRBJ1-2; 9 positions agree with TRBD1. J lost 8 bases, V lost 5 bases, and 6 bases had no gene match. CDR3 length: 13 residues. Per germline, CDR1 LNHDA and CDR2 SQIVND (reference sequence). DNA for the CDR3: TGTGCCAGTAGTCCCCGAGACAGGGGGGGCTACACCTTC. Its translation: CASSPRDRGGYTF.

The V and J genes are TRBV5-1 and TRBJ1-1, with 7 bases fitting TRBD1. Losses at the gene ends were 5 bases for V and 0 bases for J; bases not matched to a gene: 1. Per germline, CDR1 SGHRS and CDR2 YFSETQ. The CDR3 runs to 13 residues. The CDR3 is CASRTGMNTEAFF. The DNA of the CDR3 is TGCGCCAGCAGGACAGGGATGAACACTGAAGCTTTCTTT.